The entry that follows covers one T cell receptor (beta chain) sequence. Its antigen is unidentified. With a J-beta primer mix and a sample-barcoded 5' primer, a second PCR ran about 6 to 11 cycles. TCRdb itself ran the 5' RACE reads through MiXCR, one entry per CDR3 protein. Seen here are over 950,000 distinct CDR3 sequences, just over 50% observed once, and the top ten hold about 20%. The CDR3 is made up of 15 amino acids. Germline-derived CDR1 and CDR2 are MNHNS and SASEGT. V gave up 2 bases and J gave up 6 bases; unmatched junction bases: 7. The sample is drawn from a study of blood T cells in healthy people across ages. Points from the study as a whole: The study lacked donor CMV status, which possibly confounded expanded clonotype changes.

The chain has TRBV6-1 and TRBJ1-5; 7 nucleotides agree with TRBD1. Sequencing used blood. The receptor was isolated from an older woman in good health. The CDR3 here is CASSELQGVGQPQHF. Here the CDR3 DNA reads TGTGCCAGCAGTGAACTTCAGGGGGTAGGTCAGCCCCAGCATTTT.